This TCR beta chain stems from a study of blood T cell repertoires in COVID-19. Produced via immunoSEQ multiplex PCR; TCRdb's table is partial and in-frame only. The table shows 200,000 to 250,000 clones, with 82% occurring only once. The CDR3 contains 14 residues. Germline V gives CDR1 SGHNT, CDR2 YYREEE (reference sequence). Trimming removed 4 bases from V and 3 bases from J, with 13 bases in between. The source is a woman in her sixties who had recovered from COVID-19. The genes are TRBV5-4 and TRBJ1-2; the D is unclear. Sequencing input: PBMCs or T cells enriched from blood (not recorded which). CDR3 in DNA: TGTGCCAGCAGCACCCGAGGCTCCTACTATGGCTACACCTTC. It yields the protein CASSTRGSYYGYTF.